This T cell receptor beta chain appears in the sequencing data of a study of blood T cell repertoires in COVID-19. Overall study context: The cDNA or gDNA used as material had been derived from T cells, B-cell-depleted T cells, or PBMCs.

Methods used by the authors: Amplification with reference gene primers provided the estimates of nucleated cell counts. The protocol was immunoSEQ multiplex PCR, while the TCRdb copy is restricted to in-frame clones and leaves out a portion. That table supplies the V and J calls and clone size; D and trimming were determined from the DNA. The data contain around 470,000 clones, roughly nine tenths of them singletons. While infection was still active, Seattle patients were enrolled and then followed longitudinally. The material sequenced was peripheral blood. The TCR was taken from a man between 18 and 29 years old with COVID-19, enrolled during active disease.

This CDR3 reads CATSPRGSIYGYTF. DNA for the CDR3: TGTGCCACCAGCCCAAGGGGGTCGATCTATGGCTACACCTTC. The V and J genes are TRBV15 and TRBJ1-2, with a weak D call TRBD1 (6 bases). The V and J ends lost 5 bases and 4 bases respectively, with 14 bases between them. The CDR3 spans 14 residues. The germline CDR1 and CDR2 sequences are LNHNV and YYDKDF (reference sequence).